This T cell receptor beta chain derives from a study of post-analysis software for immune sequencing data. The study, taken as a whole, reports: Compared against controls, patients with multiple sclerosis displayed significantly lower normalized Chao1 diversity. Controls showed lower frequencies than patients for 4 or 5 TRBV segments, and TRBV5-6, TRBV5-1 and TRBV20-1 were among these.

Trimming took 1 base from V and 0 from J, leaving 9 bases between them. The CDR3 runs 14 residues. CDR1 is SQVTM, CDR2 ANQGSEA, per germline. About this clonotype itself: Its antigen remains unidentified.

Each TCR beta cDNA library carried unique molecular identifiers. The source material, about 0.9 to 11 million T cells, gave rise to 400,000 to 550,000 cDNA molecules. TCRdb passed the PCR reads through MiXCR, listing each CDR3 protein once. The sample consists of 650,000 to 850,000 distinct CDR3 sequences, about half of them appearing once. The sequenced sample consisted of blood. The sequence was collected from a girl under 18 with multiple sclerosis. The chain recombines TRBV29-1 with TRBJ1-1; no clear D. The CDR3 loop is CSVEVGEMNTEAFF. CDR3 sequence (DNA): TGCAGCGTTGAAGTTGGGGAAATGAACACTGAAGCTTTCTTT.